The TCR beta chain under discussion was sequenced for a study of blood T cell repertoires in COVID-19. Study summary: Some COVID-19 samples were acute and others convalescent; all came from the United States, Italy and Spain. PBMCs, B-cell-depleted T cells, or T cells provided the cDNA or gDNA that made up the material.

Authors' methods: Reference gene primer amplification gave estimated nucleated cell counts. TCRdb's copy holds only in-frame clones and misses some; the assay was immunoSEQ multiplex PCR. V and J calls and clone size are copied from that table; D and trimming were computed from the DNA. The table has 100,000 to 150,000 clones, roughly 83% seen once. The TCR comes from a human donor in a cohort sampled during active COVID-19. Material for sequencing was peripheral blood.

This CDR3 reads CASSQLAGFDTQYF. The CDR3 DNA follows: TGTGCCAGCAGTCAACTAGCGGGTTTTGATACGCAGTATTTT. This chain joins TRBV6-4 and TRBJ2-3; 9 nucleotides line up with TRBD2. The germline gives CDR1 MRHNA, CDR2 SNTAGT. The CDR3 contains 14 residues. V trimming: 5 bases; J trimming: 6 bases; junction bases outside the gene matches: 6.